Included here is one TCR beta chain sequence, with context. Which antigen it targets is not known. No quality values exist for individual bases; no much larger clone is one base distant. Using the deep immunoSEQ assay, multiplex PCR amplified TCR CDR3 regions from genomic DNA. Extracted genomic DNA from each cell subset was spread evenly across all wells of several immunoSEQ 96-well plates, with each plate serving as a replicate. For sorted subsets, around 0.2 ug genomic DNA, equal to approximately 30,000 T cell genomes, was loaded into each replicate PCR. The purified libraries were quantified using a Qubit 3.0 fluorometer, sized with a Bioanalyzer 2100, and then quantified again using the KAPA Library Quantification kit. A separate single-read 150-cycle Illumina NextSeq 550 flow cell was used to sequence each immunoSEQ 96-well plate. As for the authors' bioinformatics: Because only junctional sequences without quality scores were contained in the immunoSEQ output, filtering matching that applied to full-length reads could not be performed. To assign V/J genes and CDR3, sequences were annotated against IMGT germline references using PyIR, a Python wrapper for IgBLAST v1.9. Reads were filtered out if the reads had weak V/J assignments (E-value above 1e-6), no CDR3, stop codons, out-of-frame junctions, or ambiguous translated residues. V3J clonotypes were defined as sequences sharing an identical inferred V gene, J gene, and CDR3 amino acid sequence. Percentage overlap between repertoires was computed as shared unique clonotypes divided by the size of the smaller repertoire. Richness of each repertoire was evaluated using RTK rarefaction, the Chao1 estimator, and Recon v2.1 estimates of unobserved clonotypes. OLGA was used to compute generation probabilities for all TCRbeta clonotypes that the gDNA method yielded from four donors. Here the immuneACCESS table is served through TCRdb, limited to in-frame sequences with V and J called. Missing clones are a known gap in these copies; in checked studies unresolved V genes cover under half, and the rest lacks a known reason. V, J and clone size are those of that table, while D and trimming were read from the DNA. This sample is represented by about 670,000 clones; more than 70% of them were singletons. The top ten clones comprise under 2% of the sample.

The sample originates from a study of shared clonotypes between healthy human individuals (dated by TCRdb to 2020 to 2022). The study in broad terms: A few men and a couple of women, aged 18 to 49 years, made up the cohort. For each donor, CD4 naive and CD4 memory were each given three plates, CD8 naive was given two plates, and CD8 memory was given one plate. Blood TCR repertoires of a handful of healthy adults were deeply sequenced to estimate repertoire size and the extent of clonotype sharing between individuals. Libraries were prepared and TCR repertoires were sequenced by different laboratories using diverse techniques, in order to increase sequencing depth and limit assay-specific biases. Between about 0.8 and 9 billion PBMCs per donor were obtained by leukapheresis.

Broader findings and caveats from the paper: Higher generation probabilities were observed for clonotypes shared by all four sorted-subset donors than for non-shared clonotypes. When a handful of donors were compared, the shared fraction of clonotypes was around 5% for naive CD4, over 3% for naive CD8, 2.3% for memory CD4, and around 0.4% for memory CD8. The small number of donors limited the genetic and exposure-history diversity represented. Incomplete sequencing was indicated by rarefaction of sorted-subset datasets, despite the large sequencing depth. Based on pairwise subsampling, the degree of clonotype sharing among donors was expected to be affected by sequencing depth. Sampling was limited to blood, and TCR repertoires in tissue likely differ from TCR repertoires in blood. Naive subsets generally had larger estimated clonotype richness than memory subsets.

The donors were healthy, HIV-negative adults with no recently reported acute infections or vaccinations. Only Caucasian adults living in Nashville, Tennessee, USA were represented among the donors. Magnetic negative selection was used to enrich CD4+ T cells, after which naive cells were positively selected on CD45RA and the negative fraction became the memory subset. Blood was collected by leukapheresis, and PBMCs were isolated by Ficoll-Histopaque density gradient centrifugation and then cryopreserved in liquid nitrogen vapor phase. Analytical flow cytometry was used to check the purity and quantity of each magnetically sorted T cell population. Each sorted fraction had its genomic DNA isolated and then quantified by UV absorbance on a Nanodrop 2000c. CDR1 and CDR2, looked up from the germline V gene (reference sequence), are SEHNR and FQNEAQ. The junction carries 12 bases between V and J, which are trimmed by 2 bases and 2 bases respectively. The CDR3, cysteine through phenylalanine, is 15 amino acids long. Only CDR3 DNA remains: 45 bases, in frame from the first base.

Sequencing used memory CD4+ T cells sorted from blood. Reading the label with the study, this specimen's cell subset or site is: CD45RA-negative fraction. The sequence is built from TRBV7-9 and TRBJ2-5; TRBD2 might be the D gene, on 5 matching bases. The source is a woman aged 25-40 years in good health. The DNA sequence is as follows: TGTGCCAGCAGCTTACGGGGAGCTGGTCAAGAGACCCAGTACTTC. This is translated as CASSLRGAGQETQYF.